Sequencing of this TCR beta chain was carried out in a study of OX40 agonist ivuxolimab in advanced cancers. Regarding the study in general: The costimulatory receptor OX40 (CD134) was targeted by ivuxolimab, a fully human IgG2 agonistic monoclonal antibody. Intravenous ivuxolimab was administered to patients every 2 weeks at six dose levels: 0.01, 0.1, 0.3, 1.5, 3 and 10 mg/kg. Among the 50 to 55 dose-escalation patients, some 19 had hepatocellular carcinoma, approximately 15 melanoma, 9 renal cell carcinoma and 9 head and neck cancer. In the dose-escalation cohort, around four fifths of patients were male, and the mean age was roughly 56 years with a range of about 20 to 80. Prior anti-PD-1, anti-PD-L1 or anti-CTLA-4 therapy was permitted, and approximately 42% of dose-escalation patients had received checkpoint inhibitors. Partial responses were achieved by three dose-escalation patients, of whom one had hepatocellular carcinoma and two had cutaneous melanoma. The purpose of peripheral TCRbeta sequencing was to test whether ivuxolimab changed TCR sequence diversity and led to clonal T-cell expansion. The monotherapy dose-escalation portion (N of about 52 patients) of the phase I ivuxolimab trial is reported in the paper. Overall study results and their limits: In partial responders in the 0.1-3.0 mg/kg groups, normalized peripheral clonal expansion was found to be among the lowest, especially among CD8+ T cells. After ivuxolimab, more expanded clones were found on average in CD8+ T cells than in CD4+ T cells. Low levels of normalized T-cell clonal expansion were also seen in some nonresponding patients. Antigen specificity was not determined for the clonally expanded peripheral T cells. At doses from 0.1 to 3.0 mg/kg, clonal expansion was seen in both CD4+ and CD8+ blood T cells between baseline and week 6.

A remark on this clone: The clone's antigen remains unknown. Base qualities are missing; no much larger clone stands one base away.

Cut back by 4 bases and 0 bases, the V and J ends lie 13 bases apart. For CDR1 and CDR2, the germline V gene lists LGHNA and YSLEER. The CDR3 runs 16 residues from the cysteine to the phenylalanine. Only the CDR3 DNA stays, 48 bases, in frame from base 1. The trial excluded patients who had a history of autoimmune disease or who were on systemic immunosuppression. In every dose cohort, peripheral blood was drawn for TCR sequencing at baseline, cycle 4 day 1, and cycle 7 day 1. The samples were drawn from a first-in-human, open-label, multicenter phase I dose-escalation trial of ivuxolimab. Adults with locally advanced or metastatic melanoma, renal cell carcinoma, hepatocellular carcinoma or head and neck squamous cell carcinoma were enrolled in the trial. Before TCR sequencing, CD4+ and CD8+ T cells were separately sorted from peripheral blood. Genomic DNA was extracted from sorted cells for sequencing of the TCRbeta CDR3 region. TCRbeta CDR3 regions were sequenced using the immunoSEQ Assay. TCRdb carries this immuneACCESS record with in-frame sequences only. Its versions omit some clonotypes, under half of them owing to an unresolved V gene in the studies checked, with the rest unexplained. The sample records some 8,000 clones, around 75% of which are singletons. Of the sample, approximately 18% is held by the ten largest clones.

The receptor's source is an adult with an advanced solid tumor such as melanoma, head and neck, liver or kidney cancer. The sequenced sample was CD4+ or CD8+ T cells sorted from blood, obtained in a trial of the OX40 agonist ivuxolimab. The chain is made from TRBV4-3 and TRBJ2-1, with the D gene too uncertain to name. The bases read TGCGCCAGCAGCCTCCTACCTGGCAGCTCCTACAATGAGCAGTTCTTC. Its product reads: CASSLLPGSSYNEQFF.